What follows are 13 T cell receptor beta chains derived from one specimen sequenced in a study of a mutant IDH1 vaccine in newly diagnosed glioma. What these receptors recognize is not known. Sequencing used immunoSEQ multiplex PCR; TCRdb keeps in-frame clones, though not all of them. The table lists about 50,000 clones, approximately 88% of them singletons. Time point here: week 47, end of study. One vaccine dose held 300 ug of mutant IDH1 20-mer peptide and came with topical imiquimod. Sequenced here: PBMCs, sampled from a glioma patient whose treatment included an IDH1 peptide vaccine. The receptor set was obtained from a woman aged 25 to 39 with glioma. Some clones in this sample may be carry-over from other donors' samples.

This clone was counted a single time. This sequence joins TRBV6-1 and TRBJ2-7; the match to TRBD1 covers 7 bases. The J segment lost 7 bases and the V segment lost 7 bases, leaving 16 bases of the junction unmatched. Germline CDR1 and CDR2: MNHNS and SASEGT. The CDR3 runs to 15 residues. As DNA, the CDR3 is TGTGCCAGCAAGGTCGGGAACGCCCTACAGGGGGAGCAGTACTTC. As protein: CASKVGNALQGEQYF.

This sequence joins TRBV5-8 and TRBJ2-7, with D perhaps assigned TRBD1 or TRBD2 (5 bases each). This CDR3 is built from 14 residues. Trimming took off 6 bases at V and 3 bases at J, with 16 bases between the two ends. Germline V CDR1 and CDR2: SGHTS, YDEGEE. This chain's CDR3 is CASTSGAEDYEQYF. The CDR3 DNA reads TGTGCCAGCACTTCCGGGGCCGAGGACTACGAGCAGTACTTC.

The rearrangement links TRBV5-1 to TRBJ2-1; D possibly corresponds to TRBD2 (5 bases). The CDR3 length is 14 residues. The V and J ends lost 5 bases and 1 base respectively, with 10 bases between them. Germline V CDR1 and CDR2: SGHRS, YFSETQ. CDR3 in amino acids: CASSRDTSYNEQFF. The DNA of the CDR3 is TGCGCCAGCAGTCGGGATACTTCCTACAATGAGCAGTTCTTC.

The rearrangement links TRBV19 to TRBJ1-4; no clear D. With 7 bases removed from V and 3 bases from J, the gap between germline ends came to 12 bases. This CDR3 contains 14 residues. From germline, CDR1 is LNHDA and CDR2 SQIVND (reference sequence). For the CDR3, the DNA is TGTGCCAGTAAGGAGGTCGCACCTAATGAAAAACTGTTTTTT. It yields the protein CASKEVAPNEKLFF. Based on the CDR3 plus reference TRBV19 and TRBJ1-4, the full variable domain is DGGITQSPKYLFRKEGQNVTLSCEQNLNHDAMYWYRQDPGQGLRLIYYSQIVNDFQKGDIAEGYSVSREKKESFPLTVTSAQKNPTAFYLCASKEVAPNEKLFFGSGTQLSVL.

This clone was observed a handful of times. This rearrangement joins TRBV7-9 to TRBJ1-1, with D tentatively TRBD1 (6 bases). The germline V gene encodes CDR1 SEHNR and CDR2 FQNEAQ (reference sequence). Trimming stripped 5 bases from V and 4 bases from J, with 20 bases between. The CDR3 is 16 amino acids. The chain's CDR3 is CASSPRGERVGTEAFF. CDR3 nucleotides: TGTGCCAGCAGCCCAAGGGGGGAGAGGGTGGGCACTGAAGCTTTCTTT.

The CDR3 DNA reads TGTGCCTGGAGTGTAAGGGTAGCGGGGGGCACAGATACGCAGTATTTT. Translated, it gives CAWSVRVAGGTDTQYF. The V call is TRBV30, the J call TRBJ2-3; TRBD2 matches 9 bases. CDR1 is GTSNPN, CDR2 SVGIG, per germline (reference sequence). J was trimmed by 1 base and V by 0 bases; bases with no gene match: 5. CDR3 length equals 16 residues. The whole variable domain, filled in from reference TRBV30 and TRBJ2-3, reads SQTIHQWPATLVQPVGSPLSLECTVEGTSNPNLYWYRQAAGRGLQLLFYSVGIGQISSEVPQNLSASRPQDRQFILSSKKLLLSDSGFYLCAWSVRVAGGTDTQYFGPGTRLTVL.

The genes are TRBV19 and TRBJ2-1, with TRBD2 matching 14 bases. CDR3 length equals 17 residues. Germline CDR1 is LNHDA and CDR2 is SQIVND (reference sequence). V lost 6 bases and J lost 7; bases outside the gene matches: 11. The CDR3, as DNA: TGTGCCAGTAGCTCCGGGACTAGCGGGAGCTTATGGAATGAGCAGTTCTTC. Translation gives CASSSGTSGSLWNEQFF.

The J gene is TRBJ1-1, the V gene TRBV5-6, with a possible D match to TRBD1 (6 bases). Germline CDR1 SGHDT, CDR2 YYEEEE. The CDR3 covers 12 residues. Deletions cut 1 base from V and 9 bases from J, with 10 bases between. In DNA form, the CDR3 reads TGTGCCAGCAGCTTGACAGGGTCTAAAGCTTTCTTT. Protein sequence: CASSLTGSKAFF.

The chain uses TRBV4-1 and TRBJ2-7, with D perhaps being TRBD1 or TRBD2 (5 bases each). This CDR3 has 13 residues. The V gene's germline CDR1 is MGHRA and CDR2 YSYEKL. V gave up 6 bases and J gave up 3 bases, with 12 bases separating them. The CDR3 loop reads CASRRTGGYEQYF. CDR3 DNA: TGCGCCAGCAGACGAACAGGAGGCTACGAGCAGTACTTC.

CDR3 loop: CASSINAQMGSYNEQFF. The CDR3 coding sequence is TGTGCCAGTAGTATAAATGCTCAAATGGGTTCCTACAATGAGCAGTTCTTC. The V and J genes are TRBV19 and TRBJ2-1; D gene unclear. Germline lookup yields CDR1 LNHDA and CDR2 SQIVND (reference sequence). The CDR3 loop spans 17 amino acids. V dropped 2 bases and J dropped 1 base, with 15 bases sitting between them.

Written as DNA, the CDR3 is TGTGCCAGCAGCCGGGACGTCAGGGAAGCTTTCTTT. Its protein product is CASSRDVREAFF. The chain recombines TRBV7-9 with TRBJ1-1; D may be TRBD1 (5 bases). Germline V gene data show CDR1 as SEHNR and CDR2 as FQNEAQ (reference sequence). The CDR3 runs to 12 residues. Deletions cut 5 bases from V and 8 bases from J, with 12 bases between.

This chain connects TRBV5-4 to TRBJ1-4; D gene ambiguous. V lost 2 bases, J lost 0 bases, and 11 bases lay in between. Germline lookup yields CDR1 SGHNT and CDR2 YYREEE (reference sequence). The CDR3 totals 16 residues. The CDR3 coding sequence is TGTGCCAGCAGCTTTGGCCCGGGTACAACTAATGAAAAACTGTTTTTT. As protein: CASSFGPGTTNEKLFF.

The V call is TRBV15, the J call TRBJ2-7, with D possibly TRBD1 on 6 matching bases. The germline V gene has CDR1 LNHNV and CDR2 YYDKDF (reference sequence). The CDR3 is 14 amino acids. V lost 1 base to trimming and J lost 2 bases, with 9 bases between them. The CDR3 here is CATSRGGQTYEQYF. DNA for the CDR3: TGTGCCACCAGCAGAGGGGGACAAACCTACGAGCAGTACTTC.